One and the same sample provided the 30 T cell receptor beta chains below, sequenced in a study of human T cells and chemical hapten exposure. Regarding time point: patch test 3, about 24 weeks after DPC sensitization. As for treatment: therapeutic diphenylcyclopropenone sensitization with weekly scalp DPC. TCRdb reprocessed the RACE reads with MiXCR, giving one entry per CDR3 protein. The data hold 50,000 to 60,000 distinct CDR3 sequences, with around 11% observed a single time. Material: whole blood, obtained in connection with sensitization to the hapten diphenylcyclopropenone (DPC). The receptors derive from a man aged 25-45 years with alopecia areata. Some clones in this sample may be carry-over from other donors' samples.

This clonotype was counted a few times. The chain carries TRBV7-3 and TRBJ2-2; D is perhaps TRBD1 (6 bases). V was trimmed by 5 bases and J by 1 base, leaving 8 bases between them. The CDR3 length is 14 residues. From germline, CDR1 is SGHTA and CDR2 FQGTGA. As DNA, the CDR3 is TGTGCCAGCAGCATGACAGGGAACACCGGGGAGCTGTTTTTT. It encodes CASSMTGNTGELFF.

This clonotype was detected ten times or more. The V and J genes are TRBV7-2 and TRBJ2-1, with D possibly matching TRBD2 (6 bases). Germline CDR1 and CDR2: SGHTA and FQGNSA. This CDR3 contains 16 residues. V was trimmed by 7 bases and J by 2 bases, leaving 18 bases between them. DNA for the CDR3: TGTGCCAGCAAACCCAATAGGCGGGGAACCTACAATGAGCAGTTCTTC. As protein: CASKPNRRGTYNEQFF.

The rearrangement joins TRBV12-3 or TRBV12-4 to TRBJ2-2; D tentatively fits TRBD1 or TRBD2 (5 bases each). The CDR3 has 15 residues. V shed 3 bases and J shed 2 bases, with 10 bases lying between them. In DNA, the CDR3 is TGTGCCAGCAGTTTGGGACCACTTAACACCGGGGAGCTGTTTTTT. Translating it yields CASSLGPLNTGELFF.

This clonotype was recorded at least ten times. One end of the junction varies from germline; a read error may be responsible. The J gene is TRBJ2-5, the V gene TRBV7-7, with D possibly being TRBD1 or TRBD2 (6 bases each). CDR1 SSHAT and CDR2 FNYEAQ come from the germline V gene (reference sequence). This CDR3 has 16 residues. Written as DNA, the CDR3 is TGTGCTAGCAGCTTAGGGAGGACAGTGAGACAAGAGACCCAGTACTTC. This encodes CASSLGRTVRQETQYF. The full variable domain, completed using reference TRBV7-7 and TRBJ2-5, is GAGVSQSPRYKVTKRGQDVTLRCDPISSHATLYWYQQALGQGPEFLTYFNYEAQPDKSGLPSDRFSAERPEGSISTLTIQRTEQRDSAMYRCASSLGRTVRQETQYFGPGTRLLVL.

This clonotype was counted ten times or more. In nucleotides, the CDR3 is TGTGCCAGCAGGGACACCCCGGACGAGCAGTACTTC. It specifies CASRDTPDEQYF. The chain employs TRBV2 and TRBJ2-7; TRBD1 might be the D (5 bases). Per the germline V gene, CDR1 is SNHLY and CDR2 is FYNNEI. Trimming cost V 6 bases and J 5 bases, with 11 bases left between them. This CDR3 is built from 12 residues.

V usage is TRBV10-2 and J usage is TRBJ2-2, with 7 bases lining up with TRBD2. Germline-derived CDR1 and CDR2 are WSHSY and SAAADI. V shed 2 bases, J shed 7 bases, and the junction held 16 bases outside the gene matches. The CDR3 length is 18 residues. Written as DNA, the CDR3 is TGCGCCAGCAGTGAGCGGGGGGACTTAAGATCCGCTGGCGGGGAGCTGTTTTTT. Translation gives CASSERGDLRSAGGELFF.

This chain uses TRBV5-4 with TRBJ2-7, with D tentatively TRBD1 or TRBD2 (5 bases each). Deletions cut 1 base from V and 0 bases from J, with 11 bases between. CDR1 is SGHNT, CDR2 YYREEE, per germline (reference sequence). The CDR3 totals 15 residues. The CDR3 spells CASSLRGQSSYEQYF. The CDR3 nucleotides read TGTGCCAGCAGCTTGCGGGGCCAGAGCTCCTACGAGCAGTACTTC.

This clonotype was detected ten times or more. The chain carries TRBV6-4 and TRBJ1-1; D is unclear. The germline V gene has CDR1 MRHNA and CDR2 SNTAGT. V was shortened by 6 bases and J by 1 base, with 12 bases between the two germline ends. There are 14 residues in the CDR3. This CDR3 is CASSSRGENTEAFF. The CDR3 coding sequence is TGTGCCAGCAGCTCCCGGGGTGAGAACACTGAAGCTTTCTTT.

This clonotype was seen only a few times. The chain employs TRBV20-1 and TRBJ2-3, with 8 bases fitting TRBD2. The V gene's germline CDR1 is DFQATT and CDR2 SNEGSKA (reference sequence). V lost 3 bases, J lost 4 bases, and 6 bases stayed unmatched. This CDR3 comprises 14 residues. CDR3 sequence: CSASGGDSPDTQYF. The DNA for the CDR3 is TGCAGTGCTAGCGGGGGGGATTCACCAGATACGCAGTATTTT.

This clonotype was seen only a few times. The chain carries TRBV9 and TRBJ2-3; maybe TRBD2 (6 bases). V was cut by 2 bases and J by 4 bases, with 11 bases left in between. This CDR3 contains 14 residues. The germline V gene has CDR1 SGDLS and CDR2 YYNGEE. The CDR3 loop is CASSVGGLADTQYF. The CDR3 DNA sequence: TGTGCCAGCAGCGTGGGGGGTTTAGCAGATACGCAGTATTTT. Full variable domain (remainder filled in from reference TRBV9 and TRBJ2-3): DSGVTQTPKHLITATGQRVTLRCSPRSGDLSVYWYQQSLDQGLQFLIQYYNGEERAKGNILERFSAQQFPDLHSELNLSSLELGDSALYFCASSVGGLADTQYFGPGTRLTVL.

The table lists this clonotype with many counts. This chain joins TRBV11-2 and TRBJ2-7; no definite D call. This CDR3 contains 15 residues. V was pared by 5 bases and J by 1 base, with 15 bases between. Germline V gene lookup returns CDR1 SGHAT and CDR2 FQNNGV. The CDR3: CASSRDSSRSYEQYF. As DNA, the CDR3 is TGTGCCAGCAGCCGCGACTCGTCACGATCCTACGAGCAGTACTTC.

This clonotype was seen a few times. The rearrangement joins TRBV7-9 to TRBJ2-1; weak D call: TRBD1 (6 bases). Germline V CDR1 and CDR2: SEHNR, FQNEAQ (reference sequence). V lost 5 bases to trimming and J lost 6 bases, with 29 bases between them. This CDR3 is 19 amino acids long. CDR3 nucleotides: TGTGCCAGCAGCACAAACCGACAACGGGACAACGGACAAGGCAATGAGCAGTTCTTC. Translating gives CASSTNRQRDNGQGNEQFF.

V gene TRBV28 combines with J gene TRBJ1-2; D gene ambiguous. The CDR3 totals 14 residues. CDR1 MDHEN and CDR2 SYDVKM come from the germline V gene. Trimming left V 3 bases short and J 1 base short, with 9 bases between. DNA for the CDR3: TGTGCCAGCAGTTTTCTCCTGGATAACTATGGCTACACCTTC. As protein: CASSFLLDNYGYTF.

The sample holds many counts of this clonotype. The rearrangement uses TRBV7-3 and TRBJ2-2; 14 bases fit TRBD2. CDR3 length: 17 residues. V lost 5 bases to trimming and J lost 5 bases; unmatched junction nucleotides: 7. Germline CDR1 SGHTA, CDR2 FQGTGA. CDR3 sequence reads: CASSLTSGGARTGELFF. The CDR3 DNA reads TGTGCCAGCAGCCTGACTAGCGGGGGGGCCCGAACCGGGGAGCTGTTTTTT.

The chain joins TRBV3-1 to TRBJ1-1; D not certain. Germline loops: CDR1 LGHDT, CDR2 YNNKEL (reference sequence). V lost 4 bases to trimming and J lost 1 base, with 10 bases between them. This CDR3 has 14 residues. The CDR3 DNA sequence: TGTGCCAGCAGCCCCCTGTCTAAGAACACTGAAGCTTTCTTT. It is translated as CASSPLSKNTEAFF.

This clonotype was observed a few times. The V gene is TRBV7-2, the J gene TRBJ1-5; TRBD1 matches 8 bases. The CDR3 totals 13 residues. Germline V lookup: CDR1 SGHTA, CDR2 FQGNSA. V dropped 6 bases and J dropped 9; count of bases not matched to a gene: 7. The CDR3 sequence: CASSLDRVSPQHF. The CDR3 coding sequence is TGTGCCAGCAGTTTGGACAGGGTCTCGCCCCAGCATTTT.

This clonotype showed up just a few times. This rearrangement joins TRBV4-1 to TRBJ1-1; D not certain. The CDR3 has 13 residues. The germline gives CDR1 MGHRA, CDR2 YSYEKL. The germline V and J ends were trimmed by 4 bases and 2 bases, with 8 bases remaining between them. CDR3 in amino acids: CASSPAVNTEAFF. CDR3 sequence (DNA): TGCGCCAGCAGCCCCGCGGTTAACACTGAAGCTTTCTTT.

This clonotype was counted only a few times. The J gene is TRBJ2-2, the V gene TRBV5-1; D may be TRBD1 (5 bases). The CDR3 is 15 residues long. Between the trimmed V and J ends, which lost 0 bases and 2 bases, there was a span of 8 bases. The germline V gene encodes CDR1 SGHRS and CDR2 YFSETQ. CDR3 protein: CASSLAGPNTGELFF. As DNA, the CDR3 is TGCGCCAGCAGCTTGGCAGGGCCCAACACCGGGGAGCTGTTTTTT.

This clonotype came up a few times. The rearrangement uses TRBV7-2 and TRBJ2-2; 9 bases align to TRBD1. V was pared by 5 bases and J by 4 bases, with 14 bases of the junction left unmatched. Germline CDR1 is SGHTA and CDR2 is FQGNSA. This CDR3 spans 18 amino acids. CDR3: CASSPRETGGLLTGELFF. CDR3 coding DNA: TGTGCCAGCAGCCCTCGGGAGACAGGGGGGCTCCTCACCGGGGAGCTGTTTTTT.

The chain links TRBV10-3 to TRBJ2-3; 7 bases line up with TRBD2. Germline CDR1 is ENHRY and CDR2 is SYGVKD. The V gene end was trimmed by 2 bases and the J gene end by 4 bases; junction bases not matched to a gene: 9. CDR3 length: 16 residues. For the CDR3, the DNA is TGTGCCATCAGTGAGACCCGGGAGGTAGATGCAGATACGCAGTATTTT. This translates into CAISETREVDADTQYF.

This clonotype was found many times. The rearrangement joins TRBV5-1 to TRBJ2-1; D possibly corresponds to TRBD2 (5 bases). The V gene's germline CDR1 is SGHRS and CDR2 YFSETQ. This CDR3 is 15 amino acids long. The ends were cut back, 0 bases at V and 3 bases at J, with 10 bases in the middle. CDR3 residues: CASSLVPGDYNEQFF. The CDR3 DNA follows: TGCGCCAGCAGCTTGGTCCCCGGGGACTACAATGAGCAGTTCTTC.

This clonotype was counted many times. The rearrangement uses TRBV28 and TRBJ1-2; 7 nucleotides agree with TRBD1. The J segment lost 0 bases and the V segment lost 5 bases, leaving 24 bases of the junction unmatched. The CDR3 extends over 21 amino acids. Per germline, CDR1 MDHEN and CDR2 SYDVKM. The CDR3 spells CASSPQQGKVKDLMPNYGYTF. The CDR3 region has the DNA TGTGCCAGCAGTCCCCAACAGGGGAAGGTAAAGGATCTTATGCCTAACTATGGCTACACCTTC.

The rearrangement uses TRBV7-6 and TRBJ2-3, with D perhaps TRBD2 (5 bases). Trimming took off 1 base at V and 2 bases at J, with 16 bases between the two ends. CDR3 length: 17 amino acids. Germline V lookup: CDR1 SGHVS, CDR2 FNYEAQ. The DNA of the CDR3 is TGTGCCAGCAGCTTAGAAGCGGACGCTGGCCCCACAGATACGCAGTATTTT. Protein sequence: CASSLEADAGPTDTQYF.

V usage is TRBV2 and J usage is TRBJ2-6; D not resolved. The ends were cut back, 7 bases at V and 14 bases at J, with 18 bases in the middle. Per germline, CDR1 SNHLY and CDR2 FYNNEI. The CDR3 is 13 amino acids. The CDR3 spells CASNPSVSFLLTF. Here the CDR3 DNA reads TGTGCCAGCAATCCCTCGGTCTCCTTCCTCCTGACTTTC.

This clonotype occurred a few times. The rearrangement joins TRBV5-1 to TRBJ2-3, with D possibly matching TRBD1 (5 bases). This CDR3 region has 13 residues. V was pared by 0 bases and J by 5 bases, with 7 bases between. The germline gives CDR1 SGHRS, CDR2 YFSETQ. The CDR3 DNA reads TGCGCCAGCAGCTTGGGACAGCAAGATACGCAGTATTTT. Protein product: CASSLGQQDTQYF.

This clonotype appeared many times. The J gene is TRBJ2-3, the V gene TRBV19; tentatively, D is TRBD1 (5 bases). This CDR3 region has 16 residues. In germline, CDR1 is LNHDA, CDR2 SQIVND (reference sequence). V gave up 8 bases and J gave up 0 bases, with 18 bases separating them. In DNA form, the CDR3 reads TGTGCCAGTGGGGCTCTCCCCGCACTCAGCACAGATACGCAGTATTTT. Translating gives CASGALPALSTDTQYF.

This clonotype was found a few times. The V and J genes are TRBV7-2 and TRBJ2-5; D call uncertain. V gave up 1 base and J gave up 0 bases, with 21 bases separating them. The CDR3 runs to 19 residues. Germline V gene lookup returns CDR1 SGHTA and CDR2 FQGNSA. The CDR3 nucleotides are TGTGCCAGCAGCTTAGTAAGTCTGGCAGACCCGACGTACCAAGAGACCCAGTACTTC. It yields the protein CASSLVSLADPTYQETQYF.

The V gene is TRBV30, the J gene TRBJ2-3; 7 bases fit TRBD1. The CDR3 covers 15 residues. The V gene's germline CDR1 is GTSNPN and CDR2 SVGIG (reference sequence). Germline trimming cut 8 bases from V and 3 bases from J; bases unmatched to any gene: 14. CDR3 in DNA: TGTGCCGGGGAAGACAGCAGGGGGTTTACAGATACGCAGTATTTT. Its translation: CAGEDSRGFTDTQYF.

This chain joins TRBV14 and TRBJ1-1; D is ambiguous. The V gene lost 4 bases and the J gene lost 2 bases, with 11 bases spanning the gap. The V gene's germline CDR1 is SGHDN and CDR2 FVKESK. The CDR3 length is 14 residues. The CDR3 spells CASSLTQGNTEAFF. In nucleotides, the CDR3 is TGTGCCAGCAGCCTAACACAAGGAAACACTGAAGCTTTCTTT.

The chain combines TRBV9 with TRBJ2-3, with a tentative D call TRBD1 (5 bases). In germline, CDR1 is SGDLS, CDR2 YYNGEE. V lost 4 bases and J lost 2, with 20 bases in between. The CDR3 is 17 amino acids. CDR3 region: CASSLLTEQGYTDTQYF. The CDR3 DNA follows: TGTGCCAGCAGCCTCCTAACCGAGCAGGGATACACAGATACGCAGTATTTT.